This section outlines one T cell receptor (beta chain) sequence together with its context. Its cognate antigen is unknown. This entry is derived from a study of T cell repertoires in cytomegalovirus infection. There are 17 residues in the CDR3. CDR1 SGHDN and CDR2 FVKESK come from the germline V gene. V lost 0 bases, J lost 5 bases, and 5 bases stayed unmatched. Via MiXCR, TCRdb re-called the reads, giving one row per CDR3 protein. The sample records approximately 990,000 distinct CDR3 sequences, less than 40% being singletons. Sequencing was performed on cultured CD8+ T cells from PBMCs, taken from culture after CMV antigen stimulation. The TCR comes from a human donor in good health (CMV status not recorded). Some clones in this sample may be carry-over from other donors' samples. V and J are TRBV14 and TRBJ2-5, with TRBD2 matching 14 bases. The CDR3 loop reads CASSQEGLAGGLETQYF. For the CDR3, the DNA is TGTGCCAGCAGCCAAGAAGGACTAGCGGGGGGCCTGGAGACCCAGTACTTC.